One TCR beta chain is described in this entry. These data are taken from a study of technical replicates of blood from a handful of donors. Germline V gives CDR1 KGHSH, CDR2 LQKENI. This CDR3 has 13 residues. Trimming cost V 1 base and J 2 bases, with 5 bases left between them. Method: immunoSEQ multiplex PCR; TCRdb's copy keeps in-frame clones and lacks some. The sample lists roughly 70,000 clones; over 85% were seen once. V usage is TRBV18 and J usage is TRBJ2-5; D gene uncertain. Sample: T cells isolated from PBMCs. This clonotype originated in a human donor in good health. CDR3 loop: CASSPLSQETQYF. CDR3 nucleotide sequence: TGTGCCAGCTCACCACTTAGTCAAGAGACCCAGTACTTC. The whole variable domain, filled in from reference TRBV18 and TRBJ2-5, reads NAGVMQNPRHLVRRRGQEARLRCSPMKGHSHVYWYRQLPEEGLKFMVYLQKENIIDESGMPKERFSAEFPKEGPSILRIQQVVRGDSAAYFCASSPLSQETQYFGPGTRLLVL.